The 8 T cell receptor beta chains given below trace back to one sample, sequenced in a study of blood T cells in healthy people across ages. Then a second PCR, running roughly 7 to 11 cycles, was carried out with a sample-barcoded 5' primer and a J-beta primer mix. TCRdb used MiXCR to reprocess the 5' RACE reads, holding one entry per CDR3 protein. This table holds some 1.6 million distinct CDR3 sequences, about 31% found once. Sequenced sample: blood. These receptors were collected from a young woman in good health.

The chain links TRBV30 to TRBJ2-7; TRBD2 is a possible D gene (5 bases). V gave up 3 bases and J gave up 3 bases, with 18 bases separating them. Germline V CDR1 and CDR2: GTSNPN, SVGIG (reference sequence). This CDR3 contains 15 residues. As DNA, the CDR3 is TGTGCCTGGAGCCCCCGGCGGACTTTACTCTACGAGCAGTACTTC. This sequence encodes CAWSPRRTLLYEQYF.

This clonotype was observed a few times. The chain combines TRBV4-1 with TRBJ2-2, with 8 bases fitting TRBD2. Germline-derived CDR1 and CDR2 are MGHRA and YSYEKL. This CDR3 contains 15 residues. The V segment lost 1 base and the J segment 6 bases; nucleotides outside the gene matches: 4. The CDR3 DNA is TGCGCCAGCAGCCAAGTTGGACTAGCCGCCGGGGAGCTGTTTTTT. It translates to CASSQVGLAAGELFF.

The V and J genes are TRBV11-2 and TRBJ2-6; TRBD1 might be the D (5 bases). V was clipped by 5 bases and J by 0 bases, with 17 bases between them. The germline CDR1 and CDR2 sequences are SGHAT and FQNNGV. This CDR3 has 18 amino acids. The CDR3 sequence is CASSSVGRQSSGANVLTF. DNA for the CDR3: TGTGCCAGCAGCAGTGTGGGGCGACAGAGCTCTGGGGCCAACGTCCTGACTTTC.

This rearrangement joins TRBV28 to TRBJ2-1; 8 nucleotides agree with TRBD1. The CDR3 length is 13 residues. Germline lookup yields CDR1 MDHEN and CDR2 SYDVKM. Trimming at V came to 6 bases and at J to 8 bases, leaving 6 bases not matched to a gene. As DNA, the CDR3 is TGTGCCAGCAGCGGCAGGGGGCAGGATGAGCAGTTCTTC. Protein sequence: CASSGRGQDEQFF.

CDR3 sequence reads: CSASLSVGSEQFF. The CDR3 DNA reads as TGCAGTGCTAGTTTAAGTGTGGGCTCTGAGCAGTTCTTC. The rearrangement joins TRBV20-1 to TRBJ2-1; D is uncertain. The V end was cut by 3 bases, the J end by 9 bases, with 15 bases between. CDR3 length: 13 amino acids. The germline gives CDR1 DFQATT, CDR2 SNEGSKA (reference sequence).

The chain combines TRBV14 with TRBJ2-7; D may be TRBD2 (5 bases). The V and J ends lost 3 bases and 6 bases respectively, with 6 bases between them. Germline values: CDR1 SGHDN, CDR2 FVKESK. The CDR3 has 11 amino acids. The CDR3 sequence: CASSHSAEQYF. The CDR3 nucleotides read TGTGCCAGCAGCCATAGCGCCGAGCAGTACTTC.

Ten or more counts support this clonotype. The CDR3 DNA sequence: TGCGCCAGCAGCCGCCTTGCAGGGTCCGAGCAGTACTTC. Translating it yields CASSRLAGSEQYF. The chain carries TRBV4-1 and TRBJ2-7; weak D call: TRBD1 (5 bases). Germline CDR1 reads MGHRA; CDR2 reads YSYEKL. This CDR3 is 13 amino acids long. V gave up 4 bases and J gave up 6 bases, with 13 bases separating them.

As regards this clonotype: A read error may explain this, as a much larger clone is one base away. V usage is TRBV28 and J usage is TRBJ2-7; possible D gene TRBD2, 6 bases. Germline CDR1 reads MDHEN; CDR2 reads SYDVKM. Trimming took 4 bases from V and 1 from J, leaving 14 bases between them. The CDR3 runs to 15 residues. The CDR3 sequence is CASSSLGGASYEQYF. For the CDR3, the DNA is TGTGCCAGCAGTTCCCTCGGAGGGGCATCCTACGAGCAGTACTTC.